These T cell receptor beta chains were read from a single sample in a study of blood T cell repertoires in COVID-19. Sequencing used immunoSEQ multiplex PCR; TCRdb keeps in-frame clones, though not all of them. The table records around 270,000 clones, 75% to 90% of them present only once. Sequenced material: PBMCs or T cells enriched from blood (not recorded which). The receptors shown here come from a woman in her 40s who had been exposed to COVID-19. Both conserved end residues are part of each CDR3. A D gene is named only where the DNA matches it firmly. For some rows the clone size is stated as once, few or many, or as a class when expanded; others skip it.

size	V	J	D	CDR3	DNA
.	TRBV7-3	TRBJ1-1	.	CASSSYVGDTEAFF	TGTGCCAGCAGCTCTTATGTCGGGGACACTGAAGCTTTCTTT
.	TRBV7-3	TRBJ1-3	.	CASSLAYREGGNTIYF	TGTGCCAGCAGCCTAGCTTACAGGGAAGGTGGAAACACCATATATTTT
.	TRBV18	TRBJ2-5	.	CASSPPGGFIQTQYF	TGTGCCAGCTCACCACCGGGGGGTTTCATACAGACCCAGTACTTC
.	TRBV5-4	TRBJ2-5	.	CASSLGGLQETQYF	TGTGCCAGCAGCTTGGGAGGGCTTCAAGAGACCCAGTACTTC
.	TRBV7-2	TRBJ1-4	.	CASSFGSQDNEKLFF	TGTGCCAGCAGCTTTGGGTCCCAGGATAATGAAAAACTGTTTTTT
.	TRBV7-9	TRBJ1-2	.	CASSLGQDYGYTF	TGTGCCAGCAGCTTAGGACAGGACTATGGCTACACCTTC
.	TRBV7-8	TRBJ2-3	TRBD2	CASSLSLGGDSTDTQYF	TGTGCCAGCAGCTTATCCCTCGGGGGGGATAGCACAGATACGCAGTATTTT
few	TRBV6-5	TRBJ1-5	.	CASSYFMGQPNQPQHF	TGTGCCAGCAGTTACTTTATGGGCCAGCCCAATCAGCCCCAGCATTTT
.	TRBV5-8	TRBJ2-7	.	CASSFRDTYSYEQYF	TGTGCCAGCAGCTTCCGGGACACTTACTCCTACGAGCAGTACTTC
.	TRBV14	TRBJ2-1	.	CASSQEGAWEQFF	TGTGCCAGCAGCCAAGAGGGAGCGTGGGAGCAGTTCTTC
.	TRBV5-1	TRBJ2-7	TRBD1	CASSLGQGPDEQYF	TGCGCCAGCAGCTTGGGACAGGGTCCCGACGAGCAGTACTTC
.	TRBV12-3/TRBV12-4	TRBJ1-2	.	CASSKTSNYGYTF	TGTGCCAGCAGTAAGACATCTAACTATGGCTACACCTTC